This TCR beta chain was profiled in a study of blood T cell repertoires in COVID-19. About the research overall: Samples of COVID-19 (acute and convalescent) were obtained from the United States, Italy and Spain. T cells, B-cell-depleted T cells, or PBMCs supplied cDNA or gDNA.

Original data processing: Amplification from reference gene primers served as the basis for estimated nucleated cell counts. Profiled with immunoSEQ multiplex PCR; TCRdb holds only in-frame clones, not every one. The DNA gave D and trimming, while V, J and clone size come from that table. The table has some 300,000 clones, under 90% seen once. Cohorts were determined from participant-reported clinical history. V was trimmed by 0 bases and J by 6 bases, leaving 6 bases between them. The CDR3 spans 13 residues. Looked up from germline, CDR1 is LGHDT and CDR2 is YNNKEL (reference sequence). Sequencing was carried out using PBMCs or T cells enriched from blood (not recorded which). The chain recombines TRBV3-1 (or the pseudogene TRBV3-2) with TRBJ1-3, with unresolved D. The TCR comes from a woman aged 25 to 39 who had recovered from COVID-19. CDR3: CASSQDILNTIYF. CDR3 sequence (DNA): TGTGCCAGCAGCCAAGACATACTAAACACCATATATTTT.